These T cell receptor beta chains were read from a single sample in a study of shared T cell receptors in the human thymus. Only in-frame clones appear in the TCRdb table, and some are missing; sequencing was by immunoSEQ multiplex PCR. Here the sample spans 640,000 or so clones, over 75% being singletons. This sample was shared with a second study, whose subject was human thymus T cells.

The sequenced sample consisted of thymocytes. All receptors come from a boy in the first two years of life with a congenital heart defect. Both conserved end residues are trimmed from each CDR3.

TRBV5-4	TRBJ2-7	ASSIGGGRAEYEQY
TRBV11-2	TRBJ1-2	ASSLDDISYGYT
TRBV11-2	TRBJ2-7	ASSLEAGQHYEQY
TRBV2	TRBJ2-3	ASHRTDTQY
TRBV5-6	TRBJ1-4	ASNFDGNEKLF
TRBV25-1	TRBJ2-5	ASSEAGGLQETQY
TRBV28	TRBJ2-7	ASSFEEQY
TRBV10-1	TRBJ2-1	ASTDQGLGLASRNEQF
TRBV6-4	TRBJ1-5	ASSERSTGTGGKSNQPQH
TRBV5-5	TRBJ2-7	ASSPPGQGQY
TRBV28	TRBJ2-1	ASSLLDRGWGWDEQF
TRBV5-6	TRBJ1-3	ASSHLTGESSGNTIY
TRBV10-3	TRBJ1-2	AISESEESGYT
TRBV29-1	TRBJ2-1	SATLAGEVDEQF
TRBV28	TRBJ1-5	ASSLIVGGGQPQH
TRBV7-2	TRBJ2-1	ASSLPVLAGGSYNEQF
TRBV14	TRBJ1-2	ASSLGQGASGYT
TRBV4-3	TRBJ2-7	ASSQDPGTSGRPSYEQY
TRBV6-4	TRBJ1-1	ASSADGLKRNTEAF
TRBV18	TRBJ2-1	ASSPPTYNEQF
TRBV19	TRBJ1-1	ASSTTVGGDMNTEAF
TRBV5-5	TRBJ1-5	ASSLSPKNREYYSNQPQH
TRBV5-1	TRBJ1-4	ASSLAIGEGRIEKLF
TRBV2	TRBJ1-5	ASSRDSSQPQH
TRBV4-1	TRBJ1-5	ASSQGHRAWDQPQH
TRBV2	TRBJ1-5	ASSTQQRGNQPQH
TRBV27	TRBJ2-7	ASSLSRQGNHEQY